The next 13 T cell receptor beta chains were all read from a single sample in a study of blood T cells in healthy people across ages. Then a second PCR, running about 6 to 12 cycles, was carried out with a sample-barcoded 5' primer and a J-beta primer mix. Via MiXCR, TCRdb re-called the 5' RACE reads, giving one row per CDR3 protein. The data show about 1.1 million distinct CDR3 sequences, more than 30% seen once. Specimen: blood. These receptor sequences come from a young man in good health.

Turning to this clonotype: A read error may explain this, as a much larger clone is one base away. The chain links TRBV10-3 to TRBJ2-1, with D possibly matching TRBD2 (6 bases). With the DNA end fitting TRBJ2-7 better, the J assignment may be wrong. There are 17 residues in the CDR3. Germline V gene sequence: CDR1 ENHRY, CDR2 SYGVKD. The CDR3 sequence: CAISESIERASYNEQYF. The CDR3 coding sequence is TGTGCCATCAGTGAGTCGATAGAGCGGGCCTCCTACAATGAGCAGTACTTC.

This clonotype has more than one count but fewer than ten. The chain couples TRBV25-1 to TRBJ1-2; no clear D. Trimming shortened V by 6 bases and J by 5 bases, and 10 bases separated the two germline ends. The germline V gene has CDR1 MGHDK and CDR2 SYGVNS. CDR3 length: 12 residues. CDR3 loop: CASSSNRYGYTF. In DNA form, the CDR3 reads TGTGCCAGCAGCTCGAACCGGTATGGCTACACCTTC.

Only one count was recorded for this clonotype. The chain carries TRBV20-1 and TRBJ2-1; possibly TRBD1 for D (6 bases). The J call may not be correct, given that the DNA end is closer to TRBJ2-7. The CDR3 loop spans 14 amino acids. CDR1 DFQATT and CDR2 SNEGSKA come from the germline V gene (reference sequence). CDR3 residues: CSTSTGFSYNEQYF. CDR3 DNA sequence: TGCAGTACAAGCACAGGGTTTTCCTACAATGAGCAGTACTTC.

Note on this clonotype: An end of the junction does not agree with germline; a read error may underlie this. The CDR3 DNA follows: TGTGCCAGCAGCTTAGTTCCAGGGGGAAATTCACCCCCCCACTTT. This sequence encodes CASSLVPGGNSPPHF. The chain links TRBV7-2 to TRBJ1-6, with 7 bases that match TRBD1. This CDR3 comprises 15 residues. Germline CDR1 is SGHTA and CDR2 is FQGNSA.

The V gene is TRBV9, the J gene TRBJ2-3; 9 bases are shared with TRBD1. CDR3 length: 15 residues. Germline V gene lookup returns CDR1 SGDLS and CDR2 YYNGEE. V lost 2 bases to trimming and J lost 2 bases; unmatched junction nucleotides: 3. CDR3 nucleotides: TGTGCCAGCAGCGTGGGACAGGGATTCACAGATACGCAGTATTTT. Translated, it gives CASSVGQGFTDTQYF.

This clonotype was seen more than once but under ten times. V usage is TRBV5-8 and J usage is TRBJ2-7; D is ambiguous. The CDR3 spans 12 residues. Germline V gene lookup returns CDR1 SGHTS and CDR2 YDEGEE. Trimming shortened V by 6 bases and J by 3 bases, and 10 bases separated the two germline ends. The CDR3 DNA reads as TGTGCCAGCAACCTAGTCGGCTACGAGCAGTACTTC. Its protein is CASNLVGYEQYF. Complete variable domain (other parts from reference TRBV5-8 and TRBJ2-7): EAGVTQSPTHLIKTRGQQATLRCSPISGHTSVYWYQQALGLGLQFLLWYDEGEERNRGNFPPRFSGRQFPNYSSELNVNALELEDSALYLCASNLVGYEQYFGPGTRLTVT.

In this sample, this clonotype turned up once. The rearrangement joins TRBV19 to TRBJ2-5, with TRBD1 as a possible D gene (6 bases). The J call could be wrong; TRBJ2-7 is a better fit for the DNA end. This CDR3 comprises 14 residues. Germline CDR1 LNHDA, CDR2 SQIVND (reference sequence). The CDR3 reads CASQDSSRSYEQYF. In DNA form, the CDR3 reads TGTGCCAGCCAGGACAGCTCTCGCTCCTACGAGCAGTACTTC.

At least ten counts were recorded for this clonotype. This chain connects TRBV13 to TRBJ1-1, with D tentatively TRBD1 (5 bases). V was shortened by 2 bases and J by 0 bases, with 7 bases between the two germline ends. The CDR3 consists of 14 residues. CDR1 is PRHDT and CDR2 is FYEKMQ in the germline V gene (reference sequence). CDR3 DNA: TGTGCCAGCAGCTTAAGACAGATGAACACTGAAGCTTTCTTT. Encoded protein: CASSLRQMNTEAFF.

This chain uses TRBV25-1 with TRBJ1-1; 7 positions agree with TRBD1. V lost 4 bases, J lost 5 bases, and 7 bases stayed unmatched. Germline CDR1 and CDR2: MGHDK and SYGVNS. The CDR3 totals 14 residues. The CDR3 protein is CASSVAGGETEAFF. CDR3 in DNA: TGTGCCAGCAGTGTCGCAGGGGGGGAAACTGAAGCTTTCTTT.

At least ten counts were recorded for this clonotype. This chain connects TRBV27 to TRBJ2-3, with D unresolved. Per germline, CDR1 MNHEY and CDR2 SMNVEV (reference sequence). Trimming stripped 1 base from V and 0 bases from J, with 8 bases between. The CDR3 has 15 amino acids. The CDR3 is CASSLWATSTDTQYF. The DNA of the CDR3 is TGTGCCAGCAGTTTATGGGCCACTAGCACAGATACGCAGTATTTT.

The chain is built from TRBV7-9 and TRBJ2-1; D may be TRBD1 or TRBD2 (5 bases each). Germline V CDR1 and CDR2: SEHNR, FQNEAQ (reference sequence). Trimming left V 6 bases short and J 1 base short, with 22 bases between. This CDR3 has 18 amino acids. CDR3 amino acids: CASRIVPPGAGSYNEQFF. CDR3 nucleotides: TGTGCCAGCAGGATAGTCCCTCCCGGGGCAGGGTCCTACAATGAGCAGTTCTTC.

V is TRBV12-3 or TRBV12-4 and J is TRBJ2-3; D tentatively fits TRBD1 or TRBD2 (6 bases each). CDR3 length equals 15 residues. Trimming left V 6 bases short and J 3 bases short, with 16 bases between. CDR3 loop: CASRGVEGGTDTQYF. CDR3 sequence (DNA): TGTGCCAGCAGGGGGGTGGAGGGGGGAACAGATACGCAGTATTTT.

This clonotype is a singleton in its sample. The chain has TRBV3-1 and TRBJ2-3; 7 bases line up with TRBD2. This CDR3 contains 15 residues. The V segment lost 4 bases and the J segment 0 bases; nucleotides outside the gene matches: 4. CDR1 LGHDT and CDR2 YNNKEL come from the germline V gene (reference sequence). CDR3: CASSPTSASTDTQYF. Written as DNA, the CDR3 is TGTGCCAGCAGCCCCACTAGCGCAAGCACAGATACGCAGTATTTT.